The 31 T cell receptor beta chains in this list originate from one sample, sequenced in a study of shared clonotypes between healthy human individuals. Here immunoSEQ multiplex PCR was the method, and the copy in TCRdb shows in-frame clones only, minus some. The table includes about 2.3 million clones, 90% to 95% detected once. The material sequenced was naive CD4+ T cells from PBMCs. The subset: CD45RA+ positively selected. These receptors were collected from a man aged 18 to 30 in good health. Some clones in this sample may be carry-over from other donors' samples.

The chain has TRBV27 and TRBJ2-1, with a weak D call TRBD2 (6 bases). Germline CDR1 is MNHEY and CDR2 is SMNVEV (reference sequence). Trimming removed 3 bases at V and 3 bases at J, with 12 bases between. This CDR3 has 15 amino acids. The CDR3 DNA follows: TGTGCCAGCAGTTTGGAGGGCGCGGGCTACAATGAGCAGTTCTTC. The encoded protein is CASSLEGAGYNEQFF.

Of note for this clone: This likely comes from a read error, as the CDR3 has no conserved phenylalanine or tryptophan at its end. The chain recombines TRBV29-1 with TRBJ1-1; D might be TRBD1 (5 bases). V lost 4 bases and J 0 bases, leaving 6 bases between the germline ends. CDR1 and CDR2 from the germline V gene are SQVTM and ANQGSEA. This CDR3 has 12 amino acids. The CDR3 reads CSVGGMNTEAFL. In nucleotides, the CDR3 is TGCAGCGTTGGGGGCATGAACACTGAAGCTTTCCTT.

This chain connects TRBV6-5 to TRBJ2-3; perhaps D is TRBD1 or TRBD2 (6 bases each). The germline CDR1 and CDR2 sequences are MNHEY and SVGAGI. The V end was cut by 2 bases, the J end by 1 base, with 13 bases between. The CDR3 loop spans 16 amino acids. The CDR3 nucleotides are TGTGCCAGCAGTTACGGAGGGGGAGGTGGCACAGATACGCAGTATTTT. Amino acids: CASSYGGGGGTDTQYF.

CDR3 region: CAVVPRAGTPTNEKLFF. The CDR3 DNA reads TGTGCCGTAGTACCAAGGGCCGGGACACCAACTAATGAAAAACTGTTTTTT. V gene TRBV7-9 combines with J gene TRBJ1-4, with TRBD1 as a possible D gene (6 bases). Trimming removed 11 bases from V and 0 bases from J, with 22 bases in between. The CDR3 runs 17 residues. The germline V gene encodes CDR1 SEHNR and CDR2 FQNEAQ (reference sequence).

Only one count was recorded for this clone. The chain employs TRBV29-1 and TRBJ1-1, with 8 positions matching TRBD1. Losses at the gene ends were 5 bases for V and 5 bases for J; bases not matched to a gene: 16. Germline V lookup: CDR1 SQVTM, CDR2 ANQGSEA. CDR3 size: 16 residues. The CDR3 region has the DNA TGCAGCGTTCCGTCCCGGGACAGGTCCCGTCGGACTGAAGCTTTCTTT. Protein sequence: CSVPSRDRSRRTEAFF.

The V and J genes are TRBV4-2 and TRBJ1-3; tentatively, D is TRBD1 (5 bases). The CDR3 extends over 13 amino acids. V lost 3 bases, J lost 4 bases, and 7 bases lay in between. From germline, CDR1 is LGHNA and CDR2 YNFKEQ. CDR3 amino acids: CASSQEGGNTIYF. In DNA form, the CDR3 reads TGTGCCAGCAGCCAGGAGGGGGGAAACACCATATATTTT.

The V call is TRBV6-5, the J call TRBJ1-2; 7 bases are shared with TRBD1. The CDR3 spans 14 residues. The V segment lost 8 bases and the J segment 4 bases; nucleotides outside the gene matches: 10. Germline-derived CDR1 and CDR2 are MNHEY and SVGAGI. As DNA, the CDR3 is TGTGCCAGCTCAGAGGGGGACAGAGTCTATGGCTACACCTTC. It yields the protein CASSEGDRVYGYTF.

CDR3 bases: TGTGCCTGGAGTGACAAACCCCCCACAGATACGCAGTATTTT. This translates into CAWSDKPPTDTQYF. This chain connects TRBV30 to TRBJ2-3; D uncertain. The germline V and J ends were trimmed by 1 base and 2 bases, with 10 bases remaining between them. Germline CDR1 reads GTSNPN; CDR2 reads SVGIG (reference sequence). The CDR3 sequence is 14 residues long.

The chain employs TRBV28 and TRBJ2-6, with D unresolved. V was trimmed by 6 bases and J by 4 bases, leaving 19 bases between them. Germline CDR1 reads MDHEN; CDR2 reads SYDVKM. CDR3 size: 17 residues. The CDR3 DNA follows: TGTGCCAGCAGGCCCTTTAGGCGACTCCTCGGGGCCAACGTCCTGACTTTC. Translated: CASRPFRRLLGANVLTF.

V usage is TRBV7-6 and J usage is TRBJ2-7; D ambiguous. The CDR3 has 12 amino acids. V lost 6 bases to trimming and J lost 3 bases, with 9 bases between them. Germline V gene lookup returns CDR1 SGHVS and CDR2 FNYEAQ. The CDR3 DNA follows: TGTGCCAGCAGGGCAGAAGACTACGAGCAGTACTTC. Translation: CASRAEDYEQYF.

CDR3 coding DNA: TGTGCTAGTGGCCCGACAGAAGAGACCCAGTACTTC. This codes for CASGPTEETQYF. J is TRBJ2-5 and V is TRBV12-5; tentatively, D is TRBD1 (5 bases). CDR3 length: 12 residues. Trimming cost V 6 bases and J 3 bases, with 8 bases left between them. CDR1 is LGHNT and CDR2 is FRNRAP in the germline V gene.

The chain combines TRBV7-3 with TRBJ2-2; 8 positions agree with TRBD2. V was pared by 4 bases and J by 1 base, with 11 bases of the junction left unmatched. From germline, CDR1 is SGHTA and CDR2 FQGTGA. The CDR3 has 18 residues. CDR3 residues: CASSSRVSGIGNTGELFF. In DNA, the CDR3 is TGTGCCAGCAGCTCACGGGTTAGCGGGATTGGGAACACCGGGGAGCTGTTTTTT.

The sample holds one count of this clone. The CDR3, as DNA: TGTGCCAGCAGCATAGACAGAAACCTTGAAGCTTTCTTT. Its protein product is CASSIDRNLEAFF. The J gene is TRBJ1-1, the V gene TRBV7-2, with TRBD1 as a possible D gene (5 bases). Trimming removed 5 bases from V and 7 bases from J, with 14 bases in between. This CDR3 spans 13 amino acids. In germline, CDR1 is SGHTA, CDR2 FQGNSA.

This chain links TRBV18 with TRBJ1-1; D is unclear. The CDR3 spans 13 residues. With 2 bases removed from V and 6 bases from J, the gap between germline ends came to 10 bases. The germline V gene has CDR1 KGHSH and CDR2 LQKENI. The CDR3 coding sequence is TGTGCCAGCTCACCAGGGGTTGGCCCTGAAGCTTTCTTT. This codes for CASSPGVGPEAFF.

The chain carries TRBV10-3 and TRBJ2-5, with D tentatively TRBD1 (6 bases). Germline V lookup: CDR1 ENHRY, CDR2 SYGVKD. V lost 3 bases to trimming and J lost 1 base, with 6 bases between them. The CDR3 loop spans 13 amino acids. The CDR3 here is CAISEGGQETQYF. The CDR3 DNA follows: TGTGCCATCAGTGAAGGGGGCCAAGAGACCCAGTACTTC.

The chain is built from TRBV18 and TRBJ2-2; D is unresolved. From germline, CDR1 is KGHSH and CDR2 LQKENI. Trimming shortened V by 5 bases and J by 7 bases, and 14 bases separated the two germline ends. The CDR3 extends over 14 amino acids. This CDR3 is CASSSMISGGELFF. DNA of the CDR3: TGTGCCAGCTCATCTATGATCTCGGGCGGGGAGCTGTTTTTT.

This chain joins TRBV6-4 and TRBJ1-4, with D unclear. This CDR3 spans 17 amino acids. V lost 2 bases and J 3 bases, leaving 16 bases between the germline ends. Germline V gene lookup returns CDR1 MRHNA and CDR2 SNTAGT. In nucleotides, the CDR3 is TGTGCCAGCAGTGACACTTTCGTGGACTACGCTAATGAAAAACTGTTTTTT. Protein sequence: CASSDTFVDYANEKLFF.

With regard to this clone: This sample includes further DNA sequences coding for the same CDR3. The chain is built from TRBV18 and TRBJ1-1, with no clear D. V lost 3 bases to trimming and J lost 1 base, with 9 bases between them. From germline, CDR1 is KGHSH and CDR2 LQKENI. The CDR3 extends over 14 amino acids. CDR3 in DNA: TGTGCCAGCTCACCTACGACGGAGAACACTGAAGCTTTCTTT. Its protein is CASSPTTENTEAFF.

The chain carries TRBV2 and TRBJ1-5, with TRBD1 identical over 8 bases. Trimming cost V 3 bases and J 0 bases; bases outside gene matches: 7. CDR1 and CDR2 from the germline V gene are SNHLY and FYNNEI. The CDR3 extends over 17 amino acids. CDR3 nucleotide sequence: TGTGCCAGCAGTGAGAGGGGGGGACAGGCTAGCAATCAGCCCCAGCATTTT. Protein sequence: CASSERGGQASNQPQHF.

J is TRBJ2-5 and V is TRBV5-6, with a possible D match to TRBD1 (6 bases). V was shortened by 2 bases and J by 3 bases, with 11 bases between the two germline ends. CDR1 is SGHDT and CDR2 is YYEEEE in the germline V gene. The CDR3 has 14 residues. The CDR3 loop is CASSLTGQEETQYF. The CDR3 DNA follows: TGTGCCAGCAGCTTAACAGGGCAGGAAGAGACCCAGTACTTC.

The chain is built from TRBV7-2 and TRBJ2-5; D possibly corresponds to TRBD2 (6 bases). The CDR3 loop spans 12 amino acids. Germline-derived CDR1 and CDR2 are SGHTA and FQGNSA. V was shortened by 7 bases and J by 5 bases, with 11 bases between the two germline ends. DNA of the CDR3: TGTGCCAGCACCGCGGCGGGGGAGACCCAGTACTTC. Translation: CASTAAGETQYF.

V gene TRBV5-1 combines with J gene TRBJ2-3, with D uncertain. The CDR3 is made up of 14 amino acids. Germline V lookup: CDR1 SGHRS, CDR2 YFSETQ. The V gene lost 4 bases and the J gene lost 3 bases, with 12 bases spanning the gap. The CDR3 sequence: CASSPLRPTDTQYF. In DNA, the CDR3 is TGCGCCAGCAGCCCGCTTCGCCCGACAGATACGCAGTATTTT.

This sequence joins TRBV29-1 and TRBJ2-4; TRBD2 matches 9 bases. Germline V lookup: CDR1 SQVTM, CDR2 ANQGSEA. The CDR3 spans 14 residues. J was trimmed by 0 bases and V by 4 bases; bases with no gene match: 1. This chain's CDR3 is CSVGLAVAKNIQYF. The CDR3 nucleotides read TGCAGCGTTGGACTAGCGGTAGCCAAAAACATTCAGTACTTC.

The V gene is TRBV2, the J gene TRBJ1-1; TRBD1 aligns across 9 bases. The CDR3 is made up of 14 amino acids. Germline loops: CDR1 SNHLY, CDR2 FYNNEI. The J segment lost 1 base and the V segment lost 6 bases, leaving 3 bases of the junction unmatched. Here the CDR3 reads CASRGTGKNTEAFF. In nucleotides, the CDR3 is TGTGCCAGCAGAGGGACAGGGAAGAACACTGAAGCTTTCTTT.

The chain couples TRBV10-2 to TRBJ2-7; 11 nucleotides line up with TRBD1. Germline V lookup: CDR1 WSHSY, CDR2 SAAADI. Trimming took 6 bases from V and 1 from J; bases not matched to a gene: 11. This CDR3 contains 17 residues. CDR3: CASSKSRTGGRSYEQYF. In DNA form, the CDR3 reads TGCGCCAGCAGCAAATCAAGGACAGGGGGCCGATCCTACGAGCAGTACTTC.

The rearrangement uses TRBV6-5 and TRBJ1-2; D perhaps matches TRBD1 (5 bases). Trimming took 5 bases from V and 4 from J, leaving 11 bases between them. The CDR3 sequence is 13 residues long. CDR1 and CDR2 from the germline V gene are MNHEY and SVGAGI. CDR3 region: CASSLGGFYGYTF. The DNA for the CDR3 is TGTGCCAGCAGTCTGGGGGGGTTCTATGGCTACACCTTC.

The chain couples TRBV2 to TRBJ1-5, with no clear D. Trimming removed 6 bases from V and 3 bases from J, with 15 bases in between. Germline CDR1 SNHLY, CDR2 FYNNEI. This CDR3 is 15 amino acids long. CDR3 DNA: TGTGCCAGCAGGGACCTTGACATATACAATCAGCCCCAGCATTTT. The encoded protein is CASRDLDIYNQPQHF.

The chain employs TRBV4-2 and TRBJ2-1; D is perhaps TRBD2 (6 bases). The CDR3 runs to 15 residues. Trimming pared 1 base from V and 2 bases from J, leaving 9 bases between. Germline V gives CDR1 LGHNA, CDR2 YNFKEQ. The CDR3 spells CASSQGRETYNEQFF. As DNA, the CDR3 is TGTGCCAGCAGCCAAGGTCGGGAGACCTACAATGAGCAGTTCTTC.

V and J are TRBV21-1 and TRBJ2-7; the table's TRBD1 call for D was not verified on the DNA. TRBV21-1 is shown as a pseudogene. The CDR3 covers 16 residues. DNA of the CDR3: TGTGCCAGCAGCAAAGGTCGGGACAGGGGGTCCTACGAGCAGTACTTC. Its translation: CASSKGRDRGSYEQYF.

The V call is TRBV19, the J call TRBJ2-6; a possible D gene is TRBD1 (6 bases). From germline, CDR1 is LNHDA and CDR2 SQIVND (reference sequence). The CDR3 consists of 19 residues. V lost 3 bases and J 2 bases, leaving 20 bases between the germline ends. The CDR3 reads CASSIVVSGVGAGANVLTF. CDR3 in DNA: TGTGCCAGTAGTATCGTAGTCTCAGGGGTAGGCGCTGGGGCCAACGTCCTGACTTTC.

V usage is TRBV7-9 and J usage is TRBJ1-1; possible D gene TRBD1, 5 bases. CDR1 SEHNR and CDR2 FQNEAQ come from the germline V gene (reference sequence). The CDR3 extends over 14 amino acids. V was clipped by 7 bases and J by 10 bases, with 22 bases between them. The CDR3 sequence: CASTQGTGRGPAFF. The CDR3 DNA reads as TGTGCCAGCACCCAAGGAACCGGACGGGGCCCAGCTTTCTTT.